This T cell receptor beta chain was obtained from a study of technical replicates of blood from a few donors. Clones were read by immunoSEQ multiplex PCR, and TCRdb kept only the in-frame ones, dropping some. The data show around 80,000 clones, 85% to 95% seen once. About this clone itself: This CDR3 is missing its conserved last phenylalanine or tryptophan, likely due to a read error. No DNA is shown, since the ends of the CDR3 on it are uncertain; the CDR3 is the one TCRdb lists.

The CDR3 is 14 residues long, ends included. Germline V gene sequence: CDR1 LNHDA, CDR2 SQIVND (reference sequence). The chain is built from TRBV19 and TRBJ1-6; TRBD1, the table's D call, was not compared with the DNA. Sequences were obtained from T cells isolated from PBMCs. This clonotype originated in a human donor in good health. The CDR3 loop reads CASSIGEPGTAQVM.